These 20 T cell receptor beta chains came from one sample sequenced in a study of a mutant IDH1 vaccine in newly diagnosed glioma. Their antigens remain unidentified. The protocol was immunoSEQ multiplex PCR, while the TCRdb copy is restricted to in-frame clones and leaves out a portion. This table holds about 55,000 clones, roughly 80% found once. Regarding time point: week 23, last vaccination. It was 300 ug of mutant IDH1 20-mer peptide that made up each vaccine dose, given with topical imiquimod. This specimen consisted of PBMCs, obtained from a glioma patient whose treatment included an IDH1 peptide vaccine. The receptors shown here come from a middle-aged man with glioma.

The V and J genes are TRBV14 and TRBJ1-2; 8 bases are shared with TRBD1. The length of the CDR3 is 18 residues. V gave up 6 bases and J gave up 4 bases; unmatched junction bases: 19. Per the germline V gene, CDR1 is SGHDN and CDR2 is FVKESK. DNA for the CDR3: TGTGCCAGCAGTCGAATTGGGACAGGCTCCTCGGCTATCTATGGCTACACCTTC. It encodes CASSRIGTGSSAIYGYTF.

The chain combines TRBV15 with TRBJ2-7; 8 nucleotides align to TRBD1. Losses at the gene ends were 3 bases for V and 2 bases for J; bases not matched to a gene: 9. This CDR3 has 16 amino acids. Germline CDR1 LNHNV, CDR2 YYDKDF (reference sequence). CDR3 sequence: CATSRPSGQGAYEQYF. The DNA of the CDR3 is TGTGCCACCAGCAGGCCTTCTGGACAGGGAGCCTACGAGCAGTACTTC. Using reference TRBV15 and TRBJ2-7 for the parts outside the CDR3, the full variable domain is DAMVIQNPRYQVTQFGKPVTLSCSQTLNHNVMYWYQQKSSQAPKLLFHYYDKDFNNEADTPDNFQSRRPNTSFCFLDIRSPGLGDTAMYLCATSRPSGQGAYEQYFGPGTRLTVT.

V is TRBV5-8 and J is TRBJ2-5; TRBD1 might be the D (6 bases). Trimming left V 7 bases short and J 4 bases short, with 14 bases between. The CDR3 totals 13 residues. The germline CDR1 and CDR2 sequences are SGHTS and YDEGEE. The CDR3 DNA is TGTGCCAGCGGTATCCAAGGGGGAGAGACCCAGTACTTC. This codes for CASGIQGGETQYF.

The V gene is TRBV14, the J gene TRBJ2-7; possible D gene TRBD1, 6 bases. V dropped 0 bases and J dropped 12 bases, with 15 bases sitting between them. Germline V CDR1 and CDR2: SGHDN, FVKESK. The CDR3 loop spans 13 amino acids. For the CDR3, the DNA is TGTGCCAGCAGCCAAGACAGGGGCCTGAGGCGGTACTTC. Translating it yields CASSQDRGLRRYF.

The chain joins TRBV6-4 to TRBJ2-3; TRBD2 matches at 11 bases. The ends lost 4 bases at V and 4 bases at J; junction bases unmatched: 4. Germline V lookup: CDR1 MRHNA, CDR2 SNTAGT. The CDR3 length is 15 residues. For the CDR3, the DNA is TGTGCCAGCAGTGCGCTAGCGGGGGGCTCAGATACGCAGTATTTT. Amino acids: CASSALAGGSDTQYF.

The CDR3 DNA follows: TGTGCCAGCAGCCGGTTCCTAAACACTGAAGCTTTCTTT. Translated, it gives CASSRFLNTEAFF. The rearrangement joins TRBV5-6 to TRBJ1-1, with no clear D. The CDR3 runs to 13 residues. Trimming cost V 4 bases and J 2 bases, with 9 bases left between them. CDR1 and CDR2 (germline): SGHDT, YYEEEE.

The chain joins TRBV10-2 to TRBJ1-6; D unresolved. Trimming left V 6 bases short and J 6 bases short, with 12 bases between. The CDR3 is made up of 14 amino acids. The germline gives CDR1 WSHSY, CDR2 SAAADI. CDR3 nucleotides: TGCGCCAGCAGGTTCGACCCTTTTAATTCACCCCTCCACTTT. Protein: CASRFDPFNSPLHF.

This rearrangement joins TRBV18 to TRBJ1-1; unclear D gene. Trimming pared 5 bases from V and 1 base from J, leaving 11 bases between. CDR1 is KGHSH, CDR2 LQKENI, per germline. This CDR3 contains 14 residues. The CDR3: CASSFGAGNTEAFF. The CDR3 DNA reads TGTGCCAGCTCATTTGGCGCCGGGAACACTGAAGCTTTCTTT.

The chain employs TRBV16 and TRBJ2-2; tentatively, D is TRBD1 (6 bases). The germline gives CDR1 KGHSY, CDR2 FQNENV. This CDR3 contains 15 residues. Trimming took off 4 bases at V and 1 base at J, with 10 bases between the two ends. For the CDR3, the DNA is TGTGCCAGCAGCCCCCCAGGGGTGAACACCGGGGAGCTGTTTTTT. Encoded protein: CASSPPGVNTGELFF.

The rearrangement links TRBV5-1 to TRBJ2-5; maybe TRBD1 (6 bases). This CDR3 region has 14 residues. CDR1 and CDR2 from the germline V gene are SGHRS and YFSETQ. With 3 bases removed from V and 1 base from J, the gap between germline ends came to 10 bases. In DNA form, the CDR3 reads TGCGCCAGCAGCTCGGGACATATCCAAGAGACCCAGTACTTC. It codes for CASSSGHIQETQYF.

This clone was picked up a small number of times. The chain uses TRBV6-5 and TRBJ1-2, with D possibly matching TRBD1 (6 bases). Germline-derived CDR1 and CDR2 are MNHEY and SVGAGI. The CDR3 has 15 amino acids. With 4 bases removed from V and 6 bases from J, the gap between germline ends came to 18 bases. CDR3 sequence reads: CASSSHGGALDGYTF. The CDR3 nucleotides read TGTGCCAGCAGTTCCCACGGGGGGGCGCTAGATGGCTACACCTTC.

By sample share, this clone is medium-sized. This chain links TRBV19 with TRBJ1-1; no clear D. Germline CDR1 LNHDA, CDR2 SQIVND (reference sequence). The ends were cut back, 3 bases at V and 3 bases at J, with 8 bases in the middle. This CDR3 is built from 13 residues. The CDR3 protein is CASSMGVYTEAFF. CDR3 coding DNA: TGTGCCAGTAGTATGGGAGTCTACACTGAAGCTTTCTTT. The complete variable domain, with remaining parts taken from reference TRBV19 and TRBJ1-1, reads DGGITQSPKYLFRKEGQNVTLSCEQNLNHDAMYWYRQDPGQGLRLIYYSQIVNDFQKGDIAEGYSVSREKKESFPLTVTSAQKNPTAFYLCASSMGVYTEAFFGQGTRLTVV.

The V call is TRBV10-3, the J call TRBJ2-5; 10 nucleotides match TRBD2. The CDR3 contains 15 residues. The V gene's germline CDR1 is ENHRY and CDR2 SYGVKD. Trimming removed 8 bases from V and 5 bases from J; junction bases left unmatched: 11. In nucleotides, the CDR3 is TGTGCCATCTCGAGCGGGGGGGCATTAAGGGAGACCCAGTACTTC. Its translation is CAISSGGALRETQYF.

V gene TRBV2 combines with J gene TRBJ1-1; D gene unclear. CDR3 length equals 14 residues. Germline V lookup: CDR1 SNHLY, CDR2 FYNNEI. Trimming took 8 bases from V and 4 from J, leaving 17 bases between them. CDR3 amino acids: CASRTATLLTEAFF. The CDR3 DNA reads TGTGCCAGCCGGACCGCAACACTCCTCACTGAAGCTTTCTTT.

This chain joins TRBV2 and TRBJ1-3; a weak D match, TRBD1 (5 bases). Germline V gene lookup returns CDR1 SNHLY and CDR2 FYNNEI. Trimming took 3 bases from V and 4 from J, leaving 13 bases between them. CDR3 length: 15 residues. The CDR3 region has the DNA TGTGCCAGCAGTGATCAGCCCGGGGGGGGAAACACCATATATTTT. Protein: CASSDQPGGGNTIYF.

The rearrangement joins TRBV13 to TRBJ1-3, with D maybe TRBD1 (6 bases). This CDR3 region has 13 residues. V was trimmed by 8 bases and J by 2 bases, leaving 10 bases between them. CDR1 and CDR2 from the germline V gene are PRHDT and FYEKMQ (reference sequence). The CDR3 region is CASGHRAGNTIYF. As DNA, the CDR3 is TGTGCCAGCGGACACAGGGCTGGAAACACCATATATTTT. Combining the CDR3 with reference TRBV13 and TRBJ1-3 gives the whole variable domain AAGVIQSPRHLIKEKRETATLKCYPIPRHDTVYWYQQGPGQDPQFLISFYEKMQSDKGSIPDRFSAQQFSDYHSELNMSSLELGDSALYFCASGHRAGNTIYFGEGSWLTVV.

This clone turned up a few times. The gene calls are TRBV4-1 and TRBJ2-7; D is perhaps TRBD1 (6 bases). The ends were cut back, 0 bases at V and 4 bases at J, with 13 bases in the middle. The CDR3 extends over 15 amino acids. Germline CDR1 reads MGHRA; CDR2 reads YSYEKL. The CDR3 spells CASSQDHREPYEQYF. The CDR3 region has the DNA TGCGCCAGCAGCCAAGACCACAGGGAGCCTTACGAGCAGTACTTC.

The chain uses TRBV9 and TRBJ1-2; 7 positions agree with TRBD1. There are 14 residues in the CDR3. Trimming cost V 4 bases and J 4 bases; bases outside gene matches: 7. The V gene's germline CDR1 is SGDLS and CDR2 YYNGEE. The chain's CDR3 is CASSQGDAFYGYTF. The DNA of the CDR3 is TGTGCCAGCAGCCAGGGGGACGCCTTCTATGGCTACACCTTC. Full variable domain (missing parts from reference TRBV9 and TRBJ1-2): DSGVTQTPKHLITATGQRVTLRCSPRSGDLSVYWYQQSLDQGLQFLIQYYNGEERAKGNILERFSAQQFPDLHSELNLSSLELGDSALYFCASSQGDAFYGYTFGSGTRLTVV.

The CDR3 reads CASSVGGANTGELFF. The DNA for the CDR3 is TGTGCCAGCAGCGTAGGGGGGGCGAACACCGGGGAGCTGTTTTTT. V gene TRBV9 combines with J gene TRBJ2-2, with D possibly TRBD2 on 6 matching bases. CDR1 SGDLS and CDR2 YYNGEE come from the germline V gene. The CDR3 extends over 15 amino acids. The germline V and J ends were trimmed by 0 bases and 0 bases, with 6 bases remaining between them.

This sequence joins TRBV6-5 and TRBJ1-6; D is uncertain. V was shortened by 0 bases and J by 10 bases, with 7 bases between the two germline ends. Germline CDR1 and CDR2: MNHEY and SVGAGI. CDR3 length: 13 residues. DNA for the CDR3: TGTGCCAGCAGTTACTCGACCAGATCACCCCTCCACTTT. Its translation: CASSYSTRSPLHF.